There are a few counts of the clone carrying this T cell receptor (beta chain). Its antigen is unknown. The second PCR ran about 7 to 12 cycles with a sample-barcoded 5' primer and J-beta primers. Each of the cDNA molecules was tagged by a template-switch adaptor with 12 random nucleotides. Via MiXCR, TCRdb re-called the 5' RACE reads, giving one row per CDR3 protein. The sample contains approximately 800,000 distinct CDR3 sequences, roughly 25% of which appear only once. The data were obtained in a study of blood T cells in healthy people across ages. Study-wide results and limits: Roughly linear age-related decline in beta diversity appeared, significant by age 40.

V lost 5 bases, J lost 7 bases, and 15 bases lay in between. The CDR3 covers 13 residues. In germline, CDR1 is SEHNR, CDR2 FQNEAQ (reference sequence). This sample was also put to use in a study of T cells of mothers and their children. From that report: Each 15 ul cDNA reaction used 1.5 ug RNA; all RNA was used. The authors added sample barcodes and 2-4 random nucleotides using the M1S primer of the second PCR.

J is TRBJ2-7 and V is TRBV7-9; no definite D call. The TCR originated in a boy aged 5 to 17 in good health. Sequencing was carried out using blood. DNA for the CDR3: TGTGCCAGCAGCCCGGCTGGCGCCGGTGAGCAGTACTTC. It yields the protein CASSPAGAGEQYF.